The 2 T cell receptor beta chains below all came from one sample that was sequenced in a study of shared clonotypes between healthy human individuals. The assay was immunoSEQ multiplex PCR, and TCRdb's table has in-frame clones only and misses some. The sample includes roughly 410,000 clones, around 96% seen only once; the top ten take about 0.32%. The specimen sequenced was memory CD8+ T cells sorted from blood. Noted subset: CD45RO+ cells pooled with CCR7-negative TemRA cells. Source of these receptors: a man aged 25 to 40 in good health.

The chain joins TRBV11-1 to TRBJ2-7; 7 bases map to TRBD1. The V segment lost 5 bases and the J segment 5 bases; nucleotides outside the gene matches: 9. CDR3 length: 14 residues. Per germline, CDR1 SGHAT and CDR2 FQDESV (reference sequence). CDR3 region: CASSNDRVGHEQYF. For the CDR3, the DNA is TGTGCCAGCAGCAATGACAGGGTTGGACACGAGCAGTACTTC.

This clone was counted a single time. J is TRBJ2-1 and V is TRBV7-9, with 15 bases fitting TRBD2. V shed 5 bases and J 3 bases; nucleotides not matched to a gene: 8. The CDR3 extends over 18 amino acids. The V gene's germline CDR1 is SEHNR and CDR2 FQNEAQ (reference sequence). The CDR3 DNA reads TGTGCCAGCAGCGTACCGGGACTAGCGGGAGGTTTCTACAATGAGCAGTTCTTC. Its translation: CASSVPGLAGGFYNEQFF.